This entry lists 32 T cell receptor beta chains sequenced from one sample in a study of preoperative IRX-2 immunotherapy in early breast cancer. Treatment specified: preoperative locoregional IRX-2 cytokine immunotherapy. Only in-frame clones appear in the TCRdb table, and some are missing; sequencing was by immunoSEQ multiplex PCR. The table records some 59,000 clones, 94% of them present only once. The specimen was taken from a patient treated with IRX-2 immunotherapy. The source of these receptors is a human donor with breast cancer.

CDR3 coding DNA: TGTGCCAGCAGCTTACTCCCGACAGGGAGTCATGGCTACACCTTC. Translating gives CASSLLPTGSHGYTF. This chain uses TRBV7-2 with TRBJ1-2, with TRBD1 matching 7 bases. V gave up 2 bases and J gave up 6 bases; unmatched junction bases: 9. The CDR3 length is 15 residues. CDR1 and CDR2 from the germline V gene are SGHTA and FQGNSA. Full variable domain (remainder filled in from reference TRBV7-2 and TRBJ1-2): GAGVSQSPSNKVTEKGKDVELRCDPISGHTALYWYRQSLGQGLEFLIYFQGNSAPDKSGLPSDRFSAERTGGSVSTLTIQRTQQEDSAVYLCASSLLPTGSHGYTFGSGTRLTVV.

The V and J genes are TRBV7-2 and TRBJ2-7; 9 nucleotides match TRBD1. Germline V lookup: CDR1 SGHTA, CDR2 FQGNSA. This CDR3 has 15 residues. V lost 4 bases and J lost 5; bases outside the gene matches: 9. The CDR3 here is CASSSEGQGGHEQYF. The DNA of the CDR3 is TGTGCCAGCAGCTCCGAGGGACAGGGAGGCCACGAGCAGTACTTC. The full variable domain, in which reference TRBV7-2 and TRBJ2-7 provide the parts outside the CDR3, is GAGVSQSPSNKVTEKGKDVELRCDPISGHTALYWYRQSLGQGLEFLIYFQGNSAPDKSGLPSDRFSAERTGGSVSTLTIQRTQQEDSAVYLCASSSEGQGGHEQYFGPGTRLTVT.

The chain combines TRBV11-2 with TRBJ1-1; TRBD1 aligns across 8 bases. The CDR3 contains 18 residues. The junction had 14 bases not matched to a gene; V was cut back by 1 base and J by 4 bases. Germline V gene sequence: CDR1 SGHAT, CDR2 FQNNGV. The CDR3, as DNA: TGTGCCAGCAGCTTAGTTGGAGGACAGGGAGGATTACGCACTGAAGCTTTCTTT. This translates into CASSLVGGQGGLRTEAFF.

The genes are TRBV9 and TRBJ1-2; D is perhaps TRBD1 (5 bases). Germline V lookup: CDR1 SGDLS, CDR2 YYNGEE. V was cut by 3 bases and J by 0 bases, with 21 bases left in between. The CDR3 extends over 18 amino acids. DNA of the CDR3: TGTGCCAGCAGCGAGGGATCGACAGCTCAACCAGCTAACTATGGCTACACCTTC. Protein sequence: CASSEGSTAQPANYGYTF.

This clone was found a few times. V gene TRBV5-1 combines with J gene TRBJ1-2; D remains unclear. V dropped 0 bases and J dropped 5 bases, with 8 bases sitting between them. Germline CDR1 SGHRS, CDR2 YFSETQ. The CDR3 contains 13 residues. CDR3 nucleotide sequence: TGCGCCAGCAGCTTGGGTCCGCTATATGGCTACACCTTC. This encodes CASSLGPLYGYTF. Complete variable domain (other parts from reference TRBV5-1 and TRBJ1-2): KAGVTQTPRYLIKTRGQQVTLSCSPISGHRSVSWYQQTPGQGLQFLFEYFSETQRNKGNFPGRFSGRQFSNSRSEMNVSTLELGDSALYLCASSLGPLYGYTFGSGTRLTVV.

V usage is TRBV18 and J usage is TRBJ2-1, with TRBD2 identical over 7 bases. Germline loops: CDR1 KGHSH, CDR2 LQKENI. The CDR3 covers 14 residues. With 2 bases clipped from V and 5 bases from J, the junction kept 3 bases outside the gene matches. DNA of the CDR3: TGTGCCAGCTCACCAGCGGGAGCCCACAATGAGCAGTTCTTC. It yields the protein CASSPAGAHNEQFF.

In regard to this clone: This sample also contains other DNA sequences that code for the same CDR3. The genes are TRBV5-1 and TRBJ2-2; the match to TRBD2 covers 7 bases. J lost 1 base, V lost 4 bases, and 7 bases had no gene match. This CDR3 is built from 16 residues. The germline V gene encodes CDR1 SGHRS and CDR2 YFSETQ. The CDR3 DNA is TGCGCCAGCAGCCTATTAGCGGGCCGGAACACCGGGGAGCTGTTTTTT. Protein: CASSLLAGRNTGELFF.

This chain links TRBV5-1 with TRBJ2-3; 7 positions match TRBD1. Germline loops: CDR1 SGHRS, CDR2 YFSETQ. This CDR3 region has 14 residues. After removal of 2 bases from V and 1 base from J, the junction contained 1 base not matched to a gene. DNA for the CDR3: TGCGCCAGCAGCTTTGGGACAGGCACAGATACGCAGTATTTT. Its translation: CASSFGTGTDTQYF.

The rearrangement uses TRBV2 and TRBJ2-4; no clear D gene. The V gene lost 2 bases and the J gene lost 1 base, with 9 bases spanning the gap. Germline assignment: CDR1 SNHLY and CDR2 FYNNEI. The CDR3 has 15 residues. CDR3 region: CASSERVVAKNIQYF. CDR3 coding DNA: TGTGCCAGCAGTGAAAGGGTTGTGGCCAAAAACATTCAGTACTTC.

V is TRBV29-1 and J is TRBJ2-7, with D possibly being TRBD1 or TRBD2 (5 bases each). Germline lookup yields CDR1 SQVTM and CDR2 ANQGSEA. This CDR3 spans 13 amino acids. Deletions cut 6 bases from V and 6 bases from J, with 18 bases between. The CDR3: CSVWGRRAAEQYF. CDR3 nucleotide sequence: TGCAGCGTATGGGGACGTCGCGCGGCCGAGCAGTACTTC.

CDR3: CASSLGHPYEQYF. The CDR3 coding sequence is TGCGCCAGCAGCTTGGGGCACCCTTACGAGCAGTACTTC. The rearrangement links TRBV5-1 to TRBJ2-7; no definite D call. Trimming pared 0 bases from V and 4 bases from J, leaving 8 bases between. Germline CDR1 reads SGHRS; CDR2 reads YFSETQ. This CDR3 has 13 residues.

The J gene is TRBJ2-1, the V gene TRBV9; 8 bases map to TRBD2. The length of the CDR3 is 15 residues. The V gene end was trimmed by 0 bases and the J gene end by 3 bases; junction bases not matched to a gene: 2. The germline V gene has CDR1 SGDLS and CDR2 YYNGEE. The CDR3 protein is CASSVVAGHYNEQFF. CDR3 DNA: TGTGCCAGCAGCGTAGTAGCGGGGCACTACAATGAGCAGTTCTTC.

V is TRBV5-4 and J is TRBJ1-4; no definite D call. The germline CDR1 and CDR2 sequences are SGHNT and YYREEE (reference sequence). The V end was cut by 5 bases, the J end by 7 bases, with 12 bases between. The CDR3 sequence is 13 residues long. CDR3 sequence reads: CASSSWEGEKLFF. The CDR3 DNA follows: TGTGCCAGCAGTTCCTGGGAGGGTGAAAAACTGTTTTTT.

The CDR3 DNA sequence: TGTGCCAGCAGTTGGCCACTAGCCAGGGGCGCTAATGAAAAACTGTTTTTT. Translating gives CASSWPLARGANEKLFF. The V gene is TRBV27, the J gene TRBJ1-4; D perhaps matches TRBD1 (6 bases). The CDR3 runs to 17 residues. Trimming took off 4 bases at V and 3 bases at J, with 18 bases between the two ends. Germline CDR1 and CDR2: MNHEY and SMNVEV (reference sequence).

The chain has TRBV7-9 and TRBJ2-1, with 8 bases that match TRBD2. The CDR3 loop spans 18 amino acids. Germline V CDR1 and CDR2: SEHNR, FQNEAQ (reference sequence). V lost 4 bases and J lost 8; bases outside the gene matches: 19. For the CDR3, the DNA is TGTGCCAGCAGCTCGACATTGCGGGGCGGGAGGACCGATGATGAGCAGTTCTTC. This sequence encodes CASSSTLRGGRTDDEQFF.

The CDR3 region is CASSVSGEHGYTF. CDR3 bases: TGTGCCAGCAGCGTTTCAGGGGAGCATGGCTACACCTTC. V gene TRBV9 combines with J gene TRBJ1-2, with a weak D call TRBD1 (6 bases). Germline CDR1 is SGDLS and CDR2 is YYNGEE. This CDR3 spans 13 amino acids. The V end lost 2 bases, the J end lost 6 bases, and 11 bases lay between the germline ends.

The chain is built from TRBV28 and TRBJ2-2; possible D gene TRBD2, 6 bases. V was shortened by 2 bases and J by 3 bases, with 13 bases between the two germline ends. Germline V CDR1 and CDR2: MDHEN, SYDVKM. The CDR3 extends over 16 amino acids. The CDR3 reads CASSLMWGDHTGELFF. CDR3 nucleotides: TGTGCCAGCAGTTTAATGTGGGGGGATCACACCGGGGAGCTGTTTTTT.

The chain combines TRBV5-6 with TRBJ2-1; D is possibly TRBD2 (5 bases). This CDR3 is built from 15 residues. Germline-derived CDR1 and CDR2 are SGHDT and YYEEEE. The V gene lost 3 bases and the J gene lost 6 bases, with 16 bases spanning the gap. The CDR3 reads CASSSRAPLVNEQFF. CDR3 DNA: TGTGCCAGCAGCTCGCGGGCACCCTTGGTCAATGAGCAGTTCTTC. The whole variable domain, filled in from reference TRBV5-6 and TRBJ2-1, reads DAGVTQSPTHLIKTRGQQVTLRCSPKSGHDTVSWYQQALGQGPQFIFQYYEEEERQRGNFPDRFSGHQFPNYSSELNVNALLLGDSALYLCASSSRAPLVNEQFFGPGTRLTVL.

This chain connects TRBV2 to TRBJ2-7; unclear D gene. V was pared by 7 bases and J by 2 bases, with 9 bases between. CDR1 is SNHLY and CDR2 is FYNNEI in the germline V gene. The CDR3 runs to 12 residues. The DNA for the CDR3 is TGTGCCAGCAAAGGCCAGGCCTACGAGCAGTACTTC. Its translation: CASKGQAYEQYF.

Points on this clone: At one end, the junction sequence differs from germline, possibly due to a read error. This sequence joins TRBV28 and TRBJ1-3; no clear D gene. The CDR3 has 15 residues. CDR1 is MDHEN and CDR2 is SYDVKM in the germline V gene. Written as DNA, the CDR3 is TGTGCCAGCGGCCACCCCCTGGTCCCTGGAGACACCATATATTTT. Translation: CASGHPLVPGDTIYF.

A single count supports this clone. This sequence joins TRBV2 and TRBJ2-5; 9 nucleotides align to TRBD1. The V gene end was trimmed by 4 bases and the J gene end by 5 bases; junction bases not matched to a gene: 5. The germline CDR1 and CDR2 sequences are SNHLY and FYNNEI. This CDR3 contains 14 residues. The CDR3 region is CASSGRTGAETQYF. The CDR3 nucleotides read TGTGCCAGCAGTGGAAGGACAGGGGCCGAGACCCAGTACTTC. Combining the CDR3 with reference TRBV2 and TRBJ2-5 gives the whole variable domain EPEVTQTPSHQVTQMGQEVILRCVPISNHLYFYWYRQILGQKVEFLVSFYNNEISEKSEIFDDQFSVERPDGSNFTLKIRSTKLEDSAMYFCASSGRTGAETQYFGPGTRLLVL.

CDR3 coding DNA: TGTGCCAGCAGAGTCTCAGGGGGCTCCTACGAGCAGTACTTC. It is translated as CASRVSGGSYEQYF. V is TRBV6-5 and J is TRBJ2-7; 7 bases fit TRBD1. The CDR3 contains 14 residues. Germline V gene data show CDR1 as MNHEY and CDR2 as SVGAGI. The V segment lost 6 bases and the J segment 0 bases; nucleotides outside the gene matches: 5.

V is TRBV15 and J is TRBJ2-5, with D perhaps matching TRBD2 (5 bases). Germline CDR1 LNHNV, CDR2 YYDKDF (reference sequence). Deletions cut 0 bases from V and 3 bases from J, with 8 bases between. The CDR3 is made up of 14 amino acids. The CDR3 DNA reads TGTGCCACCAGCAGAGATCTGCGGGAAGAGACCCAGTACTTC. Protein product: CATSRDLREETQYF.

The chain employs TRBV4-3 and TRBJ1-2; 9 bases match TRBD1. The V and J ends lost 3 bases and 4 bases, in that order; junction bases with no gene match: 9. Germline assignment: CDR1 LGHNA and CDR2 YSLEER. The CDR3 is made up of 16 amino acids. CDR3 bases: TGCGCCAGCAGCCAGAAATGGCCGACAGGGGGCTATGGCTACACCTTC. Amino acid sequence: CASSQKWPTGGYGYTF.

This sequence joins TRBV2 and TRBJ2-4, with D tentatively TRBD1 or TRBD2 (5 bases each). V was pared by 4 bases and J by 0 bases, with 10 bases between. CDR1 SNHLY and CDR2 FYNNEI come from the germline V gene. CDR3 size: 15 residues. CDR3 protein: CASSAGGLAKNIQYF. In DNA form, the CDR3 reads TGTGCCAGCAGTGCTGGGGGTTTAGCCAAAAACATTCAGTACTTC.

The chain joins TRBV4-2 to TRBJ2-7; 13 nucleotides agree with TRBD2. The CDR3 totals 14 residues. Germline CDR1 and CDR2: LGHNA and YNFKEQ. Germline trimming cut 3 bases from V and 6 bases from J; bases unmatched to any gene: 2. The CDR3: CASSHGLAGVEQYF. The DNA of the CDR3 is TGTGCCAGCAGCCACGGACTAGCGGGGGTCGAGCAGTACTTC.

The CDR3 region has the DNA TGTGCCAGCAGCTTAGCGGGGGGGCTTTACAATGAGCAGTTCTTC. This codes for CASSLAGGLYNEQFF. V is TRBV7-2 and J is TRBJ2-1; a possible D gene is TRBD2 (7 bases). This CDR3 has 15 residues. Germline V gene lookup returns CDR1 SGHTA and CDR2 FQGNSA. V shed 0 bases and J shed 4 bases, with 10 bases lying between them.

This chain connects TRBV29-1 to TRBJ2-7; 8 nucleotides agree with TRBD2. Germline V lookup: CDR1 SQVTM, CDR2 ANQGSEA. The V segment lost 0 bases and the J segment 4 bases; nucleotides outside the gene matches: 8. The CDR3 totals 15 residues. CDR3 sequence: CSVEDGSGRGYEQYF. CDR3 sequence (DNA): TGCAGCGTTGAAGACGGAAGCGGGAGAGGTTACGAGCAGTACTTC.

The rearrangement uses TRBV2 and TRBJ2-5, with 7 bases aligning to TRBD1. Germline CDR1 SNHLY, CDR2 FYNNEI. This CDR3 comprises 13 residues. Trimming cost V 6 bases and J 5 bases; bases outside gene matches: 6. CDR3 sequence reads: CASRETGMETQYF. The CDR3 DNA is TGTGCCAGCAGGGAGACAGGGATGGAGACCCAGTACTTC.

This clone was seen only once. The chain combines TRBV19 with TRBJ2-5; D is perhaps TRBD2 (6 bases). The germline V gene encodes CDR1 LNHDA and CDR2 SQIVND (reference sequence). This CDR3 region has 13 residues. V was clipped by 5 bases and J by 4 bases, with 11 bases between them. CDR3 region: CASSARDSETQYF. The CDR3 bases are TGTGCCAGTAGTGCCCGGGACTCAGAGACCCAGTACTTC.

This chain connects TRBV5-4 to TRBJ2-1, with 13 bases that match TRBD2. The CDR3 runs to 18 residues. In germline, CDR1 is SGHNT, CDR2 YYREEE (reference sequence). V shed 7 bases and J 6 bases; nucleotides not matched to a gene: 16. DNA of the CDR3: TGTGCCAGCGCCTATGGGGGACTAGCGGGATTTTTGGGCAATGAGCAGTTCTTC. Translating gives CASAYGGLAGFLGNEQFF.

Only a few counts were recorded for this clone. The chain employs TRBV2 and TRBJ1-4; 7 bases agree with TRBD1. Germline V gene data show CDR1 as SNHLY and CDR2 as FYNNEI. The CDR3 is 14 residues long. V lost 6 bases to trimming and J lost 6 bases; unmatched junction nucleotides: 7. As DNA, the CDR3 is TGTGCCAGCAGATCCGGGACAGCTCATGAAAAACTGTTTTTT. It is translated as CASRSGTAHEKLFF.